The text below deals with one T cell receptor beta chain. Which antigen it targets is not known. The input lacks base qualities; no much larger clone sits a single base away. The sample is drawn from a study of T-cell reconstitution after alpha-beta-depleted transplantation in children (dated by TCRdb to between 2015 and 2016). As for the study more broadly: T-cell immune reconstitution after TCRalphabeta/CD19-depleted allogeneic hematopoietic cell transplantation in children was quantitatively tracked in the study by means of TCR repertoire profiling.

Library preparation employed PCR. Sequenced on an Illumina HiSeq 2500. To normalize quantification of the TCRbeta repertoire, the TCR libraries were built with molecular barcoding that relied on unique molecular identifiers. The public reads were reanalyzed by TCRdb: fastp trimming at Q25, MiXCR alignment, in-frame beta chains only. Entries are consolidated by CDR3 protein sequence, retaining the most common genes and DNA. The table for this sample lists around 370,000 distinct CDR3 sequences; around 10% of them were counted only once. More than 2% of the sample rests with the top ten. Its CDR3 holds 14 amino acids, cysteine through phenylalanine. CDR3 DNA only is kept here, 42 bases in frame from base 1. CDR1 ENHRY and CDR2 SYGVKD are derived from the germline V gene. Between the V and J ends, shortened by 11 bases and 3 bases respectively, the junction contains 20 bases.

Recombination linked TRBV10-3 to TRBJ2-7; the D gene is possibly TRBD1 or TRBD2, each agreeing over 5 bases. The receptor's source is a human donor who donated a stem cell graft to a child with acute lymphoblastic leukemia. The material sequenced was PBMCs from the stem cell graft donor, taken from the stem cell graft. In nucleotide form, the sequence is TGTGCCCCTTGGGACGGAGGCATTATCTACGAGCAGTACTTC. Its product reads: CAPWDGGIIYEQYF.